What follows are 16 T cell receptor beta chains derived from one specimen sequenced in a study. TCRdb reprocessed the RT-PCR reads with MiXCR, giving one entry per CDR3 protein. This sample has about 6,500 distinct CDR3 sequences, with more than 85% found just once. The sample was memory CD4+ T cells from blood. All receptors derive from a female donor in good health, serving as a healthy control.

Concerning this clonotype: In a library made to pick up alpha chains, this beta chain is a stray read with a size that means little. The CDR3 loop reads CSVGGQGNYEQYF. The CDR3 nucleotides read TGCAGCGTGGGAGGACAGGGTAACTACGAGCAGTACTTC. The chain carries TRBV29-1 and TRBJ2-7, with 8 positions matching TRBD1. CDR1 SQVTM and CDR2 ANQGSEA come from the germline V gene. Trimming took 6 bases from V and 3 from J; bases not matched to a gene: 7. There are 13 residues in the CDR3.

Remarks on this clonotype: One end of the junction is discordant with germline, which a read error may explain. Because this beta chain is a stray read in a library intended to capture alpha chains, its abundance should not be given much weight. The rearrangement uses TRBV7-7 and TRBJ2-1; 9 nucleotides line up with TRBD2. The CDR3 length is 15 residues. Per germline, CDR1 SSHAT and CDR2 FNYEAQ (reference sequence). In DNA, the CDR3 is TGTGCTAGCAGCTTAGGAGCGGGGGGCTACAATGAGCAGTTCTTC. Residues: CASSLGAGGYNEQFF.

As concerns this clonotype: Found in a library prepared for alpha chains, this beta chain is an off-target read, and its abundance has little meaning. The chain uses TRBV7-2 and TRBJ2-5, with TRBD1 identical over 8 bases. V gave up 1 base and J gave up 4 bases; unmatched junction bases: 5. Germline V CDR1 and CDR2: SGHTA, FQGNSA. This CDR3 is 15 amino acids long. The CDR3 nucleotides read TGTGCCAGCAGCTTAGTATGGACAGGGAGAGAGACCCAGTACTTC. Its translation is CASSLVWTGRETQYF.

To note about this clonotype: The size of this beta chain means little, since it is a stray read in a library made for alpha chains. This chain connects TRBV20-1 to TRBJ1-5; 11 nucleotides match TRBD1. V was clipped by 3 bases and J by 6 bases; unmatched bases: 16. The CDR3 extends over 18 amino acids. CDR1 and CDR2 (germline): DFQATT, SNEGSKA (reference sequence). The CDR3 sequence is CSARQTRTGGVGFQPQHF. The DNA for the CDR3 is TGCAGTGCTAGGCAAACCAGGACAGGGGGCGTCGGTTTTCAGCCCCAGCATTTT.

As for this clonotype: This beta chain lies outside the target of a library built for alpha chains; its clone size means little. The chain is built from TRBV6-5 and TRBJ1-2; D unclear. This CDR3 is 13 amino acids long. Trimming removed 2 bases from V and 3 bases from J, with 7 bases in between. Per germline, CDR1 MNHEY and CDR2 SVGAGI. The CDR3 bases are TGTGCCAGCAGTTACGATAGGGACTATGGCTACACCTTC. It encodes CASSYDRDYGYTF.

With regard to this clonotype: Found in a library prepared for alpha chains, this beta chain is an off-target read, and its abundance has little meaning. The chain recombines TRBV6-5 with TRBJ2-7; maybe TRBD1 (6 bases). CDR3 length: 15 amino acids. Germline V lookup: CDR1 MNHEY, CDR2 SVGAGI. V shed 0 bases and J shed 4 bases, with 13 bases lying between them. The CDR3 is CASSYSGSGAYEQYF. In DNA, the CDR3 is TGTGCCAGCAGTTACTCGGGGTCAGGGGCGTACGAGCAGTACTTC.

Comment on this clonotype: Since it is a stray read in a library aimed at alpha chains, this beta chain has a size that is not meaningful. The chain joins TRBV7-2 to TRBJ2-3, with 8 bases that match TRBD1. The CDR3 runs 15 residues. Germline V CDR1 and CDR2: SGHTA, FQGNSA. V trimming: 0 bases; J trimming: 4 bases; junction bases outside the gene matches: 3. The CDR3 DNA reads as TGTGCCAGCAGCTTAGCGAAGGGACAGGCAGATACGCAGTATTTT. This gives the protein CASSLAKGQADTQYF.

Turning to this clonotype: Little can be read into the size of this beta chain, an off-target read in a library designed for alpha chains. The rearrangement uses TRBV7-9 and TRBJ2-5; D is possibly TRBD2 (5 bases). Germline values: CDR1 SEHNR, CDR2 FQNEAQ (reference sequence). The CDR3 is 13 residues long. The ends were cut back, 11 bases at V and 8 bases at J, with 21 bases in the middle. The CDR3 DNA reads as TGTGCCTCGAGGCGAGGGATCGGTCATACCCAGTACTTC. It encodes CASRRGIGHTQYF.

As to this clonotype: A library prepared for alpha chains yielded this beta chain as an off-target read; its size is of little meaning. V and J are TRBV12-3 or TRBV12-4 and TRBJ2-7; D gene unclear. The germline V and J ends were trimmed by 3 bases and 5 bases, with 11 bases remaining between them. The CDR3 spans 13 residues. This chain's CDR3 is CASSFQGLHEQYF. The DNA for the CDR3 is TGTGCCAGCAGTTTCCAAGGCTTACACGAGCAGTACTTC.

Regarding this clonotype: This beta chain lies outside the target of a library built for alpha chains; its clone size means little. V is TRBV5-5 and J is TRBJ2-1; 11 bases are a match to TRBD2. CDR1 and CDR2 from the germline V gene are SGHKS and YYEKEE (reference sequence). With 6 bases clipped from V and 10 bases from J, the junction kept 12 bases outside the gene matches. The CDR3 has 15 residues. The CDR3 DNA reads TGTGCCAGCACCCTAGCGGGAGGTAGGGTGGGAGAGCAGTTCTTC. Translating it yields CASTLAGGRVGEQFF.

Remarks on this clonotype: Because the library targeted alpha chains, this beta chain is an off-target read whose size means little. V gene TRBV20-1 combines with J gene TRBJ2-3; 8 positions match TRBD1. V trimming: 3 bases; J trimming: 4 bases; junction bases outside the gene matches: 9. There are 15 residues in the CDR3. The germline V gene encodes CDR1 DFQATT and CDR2 SNEGSKA (reference sequence). The CDR3, as DNA: TGCAGTGCTAGTGACCGACAGGGGAGTCCAGATACGCAGTATTTT. Translating gives CSASDRQGSPDTQYF.

Comment on this clonotype: Because this beta chain is a stray read in a library intended to capture alpha chains, its abundance should not be given much weight. This chain connects TRBV4-2 to TRBJ1-4; D unresolved. The length of the CDR3 is 16 residues. Germline CDR1 is LGHNA and CDR2 is YNFKEQ. V dropped 0 bases and J dropped 1 base, with 9 bases sitting between them. The CDR3 is CASSQDPTGTNEKLFF. As DNA, the CDR3 is TGTGCCAGCAGCCAAGATCCTACGGGAACTAATGAAAAACTGTTTTTT.

Turning to this clonotype: Because this beta chain is a stray read in a library intended to capture alpha chains, its abundance should not be given much weight. The chain uses TRBV4-2 and TRBJ2-3; weak D call: TRBD2 (5 bases). CDR3 length: 16 amino acids. Germline CDR1 reads LGHNA; CDR2 reads YNFKEQ. V shed 2 bases and J shed 2 bases, with 14 bases lying between them. CDR3 amino acids: CASSQSVTGITDTQYF. Here the CDR3 DNA reads TGTGCCAGCAGCCAATCGGTGACGGGGATCACAGATACGCAGTATTTT.

Details on this clonotype: Being off target in a library aimed at alpha chains, this beta chain has a size of little meaning. The V gene is TRBV6-5, the J gene TRBJ1-5, with unresolved D. Germline V gene lookup returns CDR1 MNHEY and CDR2 SVGAGI. The CDR3 sequence is 13 residues long. Trimming left V 1 base short and J 5 bases short, with 6 bases between. The CDR3 region has the DNA TGTGCCAGCAGTTACTTAAGGGATCAGCCCCAGCATTTT. It encodes CASSYLRDQPQHF.

Comment on this clonotype: With the library built for alpha chains, this beta chain is off target and its frequency is not meaningful. The chain uses TRBV4-1 and TRBJ1-2; maybe TRBD1 (5 bases). Per germline, CDR1 MGHRA and CDR2 YSYEKL. V was trimmed by 4 bases and J by 3 bases, leaving 21 bases between them. This CDR3 spans 17 amino acids. DNA of the CDR3: TGCGCCAGCAGCCCCGAGACCGGGACCGCTATTTACTATGGCTACACCTTC. Protein sequence: CASSPETGTAIYYGYTF.

This clonotype has just one count. Being off target in a library aimed at alpha chains, this beta chain has a size of little meaning. The chain joins TRBV5-1 to TRBJ2-5; D is unclear. V was pared by 0 bases and J by 5 bases, with 11 bases between. In germline, CDR1 is SGHRS, CDR2 YFSETQ. CDR3 length: 14 amino acids. The CDR3 nucleotides are TGCGCCAGCAGCTTGGACACACCCAGGGAGACCCAGTACTTC. It translates to CASSLDTPRETQYF.